This is a list of T cell receptor beta chains from one sample in a study of blood T cell repertoires in COVID-19. TCRdb keeps only in-frame clones here, not all; method: immunoSEQ multiplex PCR. This table has tens of thousands of clones, approximately 85% appearing once. Sequencing input: peripheral blood. These receptors originate from a human donor with acute or convalescent COVID-19. The donor label of this sample is uncertain. Both conserved end residues are part of each CDR3. A D gene is named only where the DNA matches it firmly. Not every row has a clone size; where given, it reads once, few, many or a size class.

V gene	D gene	clone size	J gene	CDR3 DNA	CDR3 protein
TRBV28	-	few	TRBJ2-5	TGTGCCAGCAGTTTATGGGAGGAGGGCGGGGAGACCCAGTACTTC	CASSLWEEGGETQYF
TRBV20-1	TRBD1	-	TRBJ1-1	TGCAGTGCTAAGGGGACAGGCCTGGCTTTCTTT	CSAKGTGLAFF
TRBV12-3/TRBV12-4	-	-	TRBJ2-2	TGTGCCAGCAGACAGAACACCGGGGAGCTGTTTTTT	CASRQNTGELFF
TRBV4-2	-	-	TRBJ2-1	TGTGCCAGCAGCCAAGATTCCTACGGCAATGAGCAGTTCTTC	CASSQDSYGNEQFF
TRBV28	-	-	TRBJ2-2	TGTGCCAGCAGTTTAGCCGGGGGCGCGGGAGACACCGGGGAGCTGTTTTTT	CASSLAGGAGDTGELFF
TRBV5-1	TRBD2	-	TRBJ2-3	TGCGCCAGCCAGACGATTAGCGGGGGTGGAGATACGCAGTATTTT	CASQTISGGGDTQYF
TRBV11-3	-	-	TRBJ1-1	TGTGCCAGCAGCTTAAGCGTGGATGAAGCTTTCTTT	CASSLSVDEAFF
TRBV20-1	-	-	TRBJ1-2	TGCAGTCCCAGGGCCGGATCGGGCTACACCTTC	CSPRAGSGYTF
TRBV11-1	TRBD1	-	TRBJ2-1	TGTGCCAGCAGTTCTCCGAACAGGGGTGAGAGCAATGAGCAGTTCTTC	CASSSPNRGESNEQFF
TRBV28	-	-	TRBJ1-5	TGTGCCAGCAGCCCGGAGGGGTTAAGCAATCAGCCCCAGCATTTT	CASSPEGLSNQPQHF
TRBV10-1	-	-	TRBJ2-1	TGCGCCAGCAGTGAAAGAGGGCGGGATGAGCAGTTCTTC	CASSERGRDEQFF
TRBV10-3	-	-	TRBJ1-3	TGTGCCATCAGTGAAGGGGCCCGCAGACCTGGAAACACCATATATTTT	CAISEGARRPGNTIYF
TRBV6-2/TRBV6-3	TRBD1	-	TRBJ1-1	TGTGCCAGCAGTTACCCGAACAGGGGGCGAGAGAACACTGAAGCTTTCTTT	CASSYPNRGRENTEAFF
TRBV9	-	once	TRBJ2-1	TGTGCCAGCAGCGCCTTCGGGAACGGGGGATACAATGAGCAGTTCTTC	CASSAFGNGGYNEQFF
TRBV29-1	-	once	TRBJ1-4	TGCAGCGTTGATGGGCCCTCTAATGAAAAACTGTTTTTT	CSVDGPSNEKLFF
TRBV28	TRBD2	-	TRBJ2-2	TGTGCCAGCAGTGCGGGACTAGCGCTCACCGGGGAGCTGTTTTTT	CASSAGLALTGELFF
TRBV3-1/TRBV3-2	TRBD1	-	TRBJ2-7	TGTGCCAGCAGCCCAACCCCCGGGACAGGCCCCTACGAGCAGTACTTC	CASSPTPGTGPYEQYF
TRBV7-2	TRBD1	-	TRBJ1-2	TGTGCCAGCAGCTCGGGACAGGGATACGGCTACACCTTC	CASSSGQGYGYTF
TRBV19	-	once	TRBJ1-1	TGTGCCAGTAGTGGAAGAAGGGGCTATCCTGAAGCTTTCTTT	CASSGRRGYPEAFF
TRBV19	-	-	TRBJ1-2	TGTGCCAGTAGTATCGTCACAGCAAATAACTATGGCTACACCTTC	CASSIVTANNYGYTF
TRBV28	-	once	TRBJ1-5	TGTGCCAGCAAGAGACAGGCACGGCCCCAGCATTTT	CASKRQARPQHF
TRBV4-1	TRBD2	-	TRBJ2-3	TGCGCCAGCAGCCCCCAAGACACGGGACTAGCGGGGGCCGGGACAGATACGCAGTATTTT	CASSPQDTGLAGAGTDTQYF
TRBV18	TRBD1	-	TRBJ2-3	TGTGCCAGCACGGGACAGCCCCTTGACACAGATACGCAGTATTTT	CASTGQPLDTDTQYF
TRBV9	TRBD2	-	TRBJ2-5	TGTGCCAGCAGCGGAGGGAGGGACGTGAGAGAGACCCAGTACTTC	CASSGGRDVRETQYF
TRBV7-9	TRBD1	-	TRBJ2-2	TGTGCCAGCAGCATAAACAGGGGTGAGCCCGGGGAGCTGTTTTTT	CASSINRGEPGELFF
TRBV24-1	-	-	TRBJ1-5	TGTGCCACCAGTGATACGGGAGAACGGAATCAGCCCCAGCATTTT	CATSDTGERNQPQHF
TRBV7-8	-	-	TRBJ1-3	TGTGCCAGCAGCTTAGACAGGGCAGGCGGAAACACCATATATTTT	CASSLDRAGGNTIYF
TRBV9	TRBD2	-	TRBJ2-3	TGTGCCAGCAGCGTAGCGGCGGGAGGGAACACAGATACGCAGTATTTT	CASSVAAGGNTDTQYF
TRBV6-5	-	-	TRBJ1-1	TGTGCCAGCAGAATAGGACAGATGAACACTGAAGCTTTCTTT	CASRIGQMNTEAFF
TRBV24-1	-	-	TRBJ1-2	TGTGCCACCAGTGACAACCTACAGGGTATCGGCTACACCTTC	CATSDNLQGIGYTF
TRBV28	-	-	TRBJ1-5	TGTGCCAGCAGTTCAGGGCATCAGCCCCAGCATTTT	CASSSGHQPQHF
TRBV7-9	-	few	TRBJ2-7	TGTGCCAGCAGCTCACAAGACAGGTTTACCTACGAGCAGTACTTC	CASSSQDRFTYEQYF
TRBV10-1	TRBD1	-	TRBJ2-3	TGCGCCAGCAACTCCGGGACAGGGGGCGCAGATACGCAGTATTTT	CASNSGTGGADTQYF
TRBV11-3	-	-	TRBJ1-6	TGTGCCAGCAGCTTATTTCAGGGGAATAATTCACCCCTCCACTTT	CASSLFQGNNSPLHF
TRBV19	-	-	TRBJ1-6	TGTGCCAGTAAAGGACAGTATAATTCACCCCTCCACTTT	CASKGQYNSPLHF
TRBV10-2	-	-	TRBJ1-4	TGCGCCAGCAGTGAGGCCAGGGGCACTAATGAAAAACTGTTTTTT	CASSEARGTNEKLFF
TRBV19	-	-	TRBJ1-2	TGTGCCAGTACCCCCTTCCCAGCGACAGTAGCTAACTATGGCTACACCTTC	CASTPFPATVANYGYTF
TRBV28	TRBD1	-	TRBJ2-1	TGTGCCAGCAGTTTGACAGGGAATAATGAGCAGTTCTTC	CASSLTGNNEQFF
TRBV6-5	TRBD1	-	TRBJ1-5	TGTGCCAGCAGTACAGGGGGAACTTATCAGCCCCAGCATTTT	CASSTGGTYQPQHF
TRBV5-6	TRBD1	-	TRBJ2-3	TGTGCCAGCAGCCGGGACAGGGGCACAGATACGCAGTATTTT	CASSRDRGTDTQYF
TRBV5-4	-	-	TRBJ1-4	TGTGCCAGCAGCTCGCAGGGTAATGAAAAACTGTTTTTT	CASSSQGNEKLFF
TRBV6-5	-	-	TRBJ2-2	TGTGCCAGCAGCTGGACAAGGATGTACACCGGGGAGCTGTTTTTT	CASSWTRMYTGELFF
TRBV29-1	-	once	TRBJ2-3	TGCAGCGCCCTCGTCCCAGATACGCAGTATTTT	CSALVPDTQYF
TRBV10-3	TRBD1	-	TRBJ1-2	TGTGCCATCAATCCGGGACAGGGGACAGCTGGCTACACCTTC	CAINPGQGTAGYTF
TRBV6-6	TRBD2	-	TRBJ2-7	TGTGCCAGCAGTTATGCGGCTAGCGGGTCCTACGAGCAGTACTTC	CASSYAASGSYEQYF
TRBV20-1	TRBD1	-	TRBJ1-5	TGCAGTGCTAGTTCAGTGGGGACAGGGACGTCTCAGCCCCAGCATTTT	CSASSVGTGTSQPQHF
TRBV7-6	TRBD1	-	TRBJ2-3	TGTGCCAGCAGCCCGGGGACAGGGGGTTTCCCAGATACGCAGTATTTT	CASSPGTGGFPDTQYF
TRBV30	-	once	TRBJ2-7	TGTGCCTGGAATCGGGTGGGTGAGCAGTACTTC	CAWNRVGEQYF
TRBV9	-	-	TRBJ1-4	TGTGCCAGCAGCCTAGAGGCGGGGAGTCGGGAAAAACTGTTTTTT	CASSLEAGSREKLFF
TRBV6-6	-	-	TRBJ1-3	TGTGCCAGCAGTCGGAGCAACCTAAGAAGCTCTGGAAACACCATATATTTT	CASSRSNLRSSGNTIYF